The 21 T cell receptor beta chains given below trace back to one sample, sequenced in a study of blood T cell repertoires in COVID-19. Data came from immunoSEQ multiplex PCR; TCRdb stores just in-frame clones and leaves some out. The sample has roughly 170,000 clones, roughly nine tenths seen once; the top ten hold under 25%. Material for sequencing was peripheral blood. These receptors originate from an older man with active or convalescent COVID-19.

The rearrangement uses TRBV7-3 and TRBJ2-1, with D perhaps TRBD1 (6 bases). Deletions cut 0 bases from V and 2 bases from J, with 14 bases between. Germline V gene data show CDR1 as SGHTA and CDR2 as FQGTGA. This CDR3 has 17 residues. The CDR3 loop is CASSLTGASLPYNEQFF. The DNA of the CDR3 is TGTGCCAGCAGCTTAACGGGGGCTAGCTTGCCCTACAATGAGCAGTTCTTC.

Details on this clone: Relative to the germline gene, one junction end is altered; a read error may explain this. The rearrangement joins TRBV7-7 to TRBJ1-3; D unclear. Germline CDR1 and CDR2: SSHAT and FNYEAQ (reference sequence). This CDR3 has 13 amino acids. CDR3 in DNA: TGTGCTAGCAGCCTAAGCTCTGGAAACACCATATATTTT. This translates into CASSLSSGNTIYF. Variable domain in full (rest from reference TRBV7-7 and TRBJ1-3): GAGVSQSPRYKVTKRGQDVTLRCDPISSHATLYWYQQALGQGPEFLTYFNYEAQPDKSGLPSDRFSAERPEGSISTLTIQRTEQRDSAMYRCASSLSSGNTIYFGEGSWLTVV.

The chain links TRBV28 to TRBJ1-5; 8 nucleotides agree with TRBD1. V gave up 5 bases and J gave up 6 bases; unmatched junction bases: 6. In germline, CDR1 is MDHEN, CDR2 SYDVKM. CDR3 length: 14 amino acids. The CDR3, as DNA: TGTGCCAGCAGTCCAGGGGGCAGGGTTCAGCCCCAGCATTTT. This encodes CASSPGGRVQPQHF.

V is TRBV4-1 and J is TRBJ1-6; 9 nucleotides match TRBD1. CDR3 length: 16 amino acids. V gave up 8 bases and J gave up 9 bases; unmatched junction bases: 14. CDR1 is MGHRA, CDR2 YSYEKL, per germline. CDR3 nucleotides: TGCGCCAGCCGACCTGAGGACAGGGGTTTTTTTTCACCCCTCCACTTT. Its protein product is CASRPEDRGFFSPLHF.

V usage is TRBV18 and J usage is TRBJ2-2, with D possibly matching TRBD1 (5 bases). The germline V gene has CDR1 KGHSH and CDR2 LQKENI. The CDR3 has 15 residues. Trimming left V 2 bases short and J 1 base short, with 8 bases between. The CDR3 sequence is CASSPKGVNTGELFF. DNA for the CDR3: TGTGCCAGCTCACCAAAAGGGGTGAACACCGGGGAGCTGTTTTTT.

This clone was observed a single time. The chain recombines TRBV7-3 with TRBJ2-2; 11 nucleotides agree with TRBD1. V lost 4 bases to trimming and J lost 6 bases; unmatched junction nucleotides: 7. The CDR3 has 16 residues. Germline loops: CDR1 SGHTA, CDR2 FQGTGA. The CDR3 is CASSSTDRGRAGELFF. Here the CDR3 DNA reads TGTGCCAGCAGCTCCACGGACAGGGGGCGCGCCGGGGAGCTGTTTTTT. Using reference TRBV7-3 and TRBJ2-2 for the parts outside the CDR3, the full variable domain is GAGVSQTPSNKVTEKGKYVELRCDPISGHTALYWYRQSLGQGPEFLIYFQGTGAADDSGLPNDRFFAVRPEGSVSTLKIQRTERGDSAVYLCASSSTDRGRAGELFFGEGSRLTVL.

The V call is TRBV5-1, the J call TRBJ2-1; 11 positions match TRBD2. V trimming: 1 base; J trimming: 5 bases; junction bases outside the gene matches: 5. The CDR3 is 16 residues long. Looked up from germline, CDR1 is SGHRS and CDR2 is YFSETQ. In DNA form, the CDR3 reads TGCGCCAGCAGCTTGACTAGCGGGGGACCTAACAATGAGCAGTTCTTC. This sequence encodes CASSLTSGGPNNEQFF.

The chain uses TRBV11-3 and TRBJ1-1; TRBD1 is a possible D gene (6 bases). The CDR3 covers 13 residues. Trimming took 4 bases from V and 5 from J, leaving 11 bases between them. Germline-derived CDR1 and CDR2 are SGHNT and YENEEA. The CDR3 bases are TGTGCCAGCAGCTACAGGGAGTGGACTGAAGCTTTCTTT. This translates into CASSYREWTEAFF.

This chain uses TRBV18 with TRBJ1-5; D not resolved. The CDR3 is 16 residues long. Looked up from germline, CDR1 is KGHSH and CDR2 is LQKENI. Trimming cost V 6 bases and J 6 bases, with 21 bases left between them. CDR3 in amino acids: CASSSVGPSSGQPQHF. In DNA form, the CDR3 reads TGTGCCAGCTCCTCCGTGGGTCCTAGCTCCGGTCAGCCCCAGCATTTT.

The V and J genes are TRBV5-4 and TRBJ2-1, with 12 bases identical to TRBD1. Trimming removed 5 bases from V and 4 bases from J; junction bases left unmatched: 10. This CDR3 has 17 amino acids. In germline, CDR1 is SGHNT, CDR2 YYREEE (reference sequence). CDR3 sequence reads: CASRGQGAVGRYNEQFF. DNA for the CDR3: TGTGCCAGCAGGGGACAGGGGGCGGTCGGGAGATACAATGAGCAGTTCTTC.

The sample holds one count of this clone. This chain connects TRBV5-1 to TRBJ2-5; 7 nucleotides agree with TRBD1. Looked up from germline, CDR1 is SGHRS and CDR2 is YFSETQ. The CDR3 is 14 residues long. With V trimmed by 8 bases and J by 1 base, 8 bases remained unmatched. The CDR3 here is CASSHGTAQETQYF. The CDR3 DNA reads TGCGCCAGTTCTCACGGGACAGCCCAAGAGACCCAGTACTTC.

This chain links TRBV6-5 with TRBJ1-5, with 9 bases lining up with TRBD1. The V gene end was trimmed by 6 bases and the J gene end by 9 bases; junction bases not matched to a gene: 12. The CDR3 runs 15 residues. Germline V gene data show CDR1 as MNHEY and CDR2 as SVGAGI. The CDR3 region is CASRDGQGPGMPQHF. In DNA, the CDR3 is TGTGCCAGCAGGGACGGACAGGGGCCGGGTATGCCCCAGCATTTT.

In DNA, the CDR3 is TGTGCCAGCAATGGGGAGCCGAGCGTCGCCGGGGAGCTGTTTTTT. This sequence encodes CASNGEPSVAGELFF. The chain couples TRBV2 to TRBJ2-2; D might be TRBD2 (5 bases). Trimming took off 7 bases at V and 6 bases at J, with 18 bases between the two ends. The germline V gene has CDR1 SNHLY and CDR2 FYNNEI. The CDR3 spans 15 residues.

This clone was detected a few times. CDR3 amino acids: CSASRRSGGGQPQHF. The CDR3 nucleotides read TGCAGTGCTAGTAGGCGATCAGGGGGAGGTCAGCCCCAGCATTTT. V is TRBV20-1 and J is TRBJ1-5; 7 bases map to TRBD1. Unmatched junction bases numbered 11, after V lost 3 bases and J lost 6 bases. The CDR3 is 15 residues long. Germline CDR1 and CDR2: DFQATT and SNEGSKA (reference sequence).

A single count supports this clone. CDR3 DNA sequence: TGCGCCAGCAGCTTGGTTAGCGGGGTCTCCTACAATGAGCAGTTCTTC. It yields the protein CASSLVSGVSYNEQFF. The V gene is TRBV5-1, the J gene TRBJ2-1; 8 nucleotides agree with TRBD2. V was pared by 0 bases and J by 0 bases, with 2 bases of the junction left unmatched. The CDR3 runs 16 residues. The V gene's germline CDR1 is SGHRS and CDR2 YFSETQ. Full variable domain (rest looked up from reference TRBV5-1 and TRBJ2-1): KAGVTQTPRYLIKTRGQQVTLSCSPISGHRSVSWYQQTPGQGLQFLFEYFSETQRNKGNFPGRFSGRQFSNSRSEMNVSTLELGDSALYLCASSLVSGVSYNEQFFGPGTRLTVL.

This clone has only a few counts. CDR3 sequence reads: CASSPPSTRQGKGAFF. The CDR3 nucleotides read TGTGCCAGCTCACCACCTTCAACGAGACAGGGCAAGGGAGCTTTCTTT. V and J are TRBV18 and TRBJ1-1; the match to TRBD1 covers 7 bases. V was pared by 0 bases and J by 10 bases, with 14 bases of the junction left unmatched. The germline V gene encodes CDR1 KGHSH and CDR2 LQKENI. The CDR3 spans 16 residues. Supplemented by reference TRBV18 and TRBJ1-1, the full variable domain reads NAGVMQNPRHLVRRRGQEARLRCSPMKGHSHVYWYRQLPEEGLKFMVYLQKENIIDESGMPKERFSAEFPKEGPSILRIQQVVRGDSAAYFCASSPPSTRQGKGAFFGQGTRLTVV.

The chain carries TRBV7-2 and TRBJ2-1, with a weak D call TRBD2 (6 bases). Germline V gene data show CDR1 as SGHTA and CDR2 as FQGNSA. V lost 1 base and J lost 4, with 14 bases in between. The CDR3 is made up of 16 amino acids. CDR3 sequence: CASSLGASEVYNEQFF. CDR3 coding DNA: TGTGCCAGCAGCTTAGGGGCTAGCGAGGTATACAATGAGCAGTTCTTC.

V usage is TRBV6-5 and J usage is TRBJ1-2; 9 nucleotides match TRBD1. The CDR3 totals 15 residues. Trimming took 5 bases from V and 6 from J; bases not matched to a gene: 10. The germline CDR1 and CDR2 sequences are MNHEY and SVGAGI. CDR3 amino acids: CASSLARDRENGYTF. CDR3 nucleotides: TGTGCCAGCAGTCTCGCCAGGGACAGGGAAAATGGCTACACCTTC.

The chain links TRBV28 to TRBJ1-4; TRBD1 might be the D (6 bases). The germline gives CDR1 MDHEN, CDR2 SYDVKM. The CDR3 loop spans 16 amino acids. Trimming took off 5 bases at V and 3 bases at J, with 16 bases between the two ends. The CDR3 protein is CASSQGTGQSNEKLFF. The CDR3 DNA follows: TGTGCCAGCAGTCAAGGGACGGGACAATCTAATGAAAAACTGTTTTTT.

This chain connects TRBV15 to TRBJ1-4; D possibly corresponds to TRBD1 (5 bases). The V end lost 5 bases, the J end lost 8 bases, and 18 bases lay between the germline ends. CDR1 LNHNV and CDR2 YYDKDF come from the germline V gene (reference sequence). This CDR3 is 15 amino acids long. CDR3 nucleotide sequence: TGTGCCACCAGCCCCTTCGGGGGGGTAGAAGAAAAACTGTTTTTT. Encoded protein: CATSPFGGVEEKLFF.

The table lists this clone with a count of one. The genes are TRBV12-3 or TRBV12-4 and TRBJ1-1; D gene uncertain. V shed 3 bases and J shed 1 base, with 6 bases lying between them. The CDR3 length is 13 residues. In nucleotides, the CDR3 is TGTGCCAGCAGTTTTAGTCAGAACACTGAAGCTTTCTTT. Translated: CASSFSQNTEAFF.